Described below is a single T cell receptor beta chain sequence and its context. CDR1 is LGHDT, CDR2 YNNKEL, per germline (reference sequence). The V gene lost 1 base and the J gene lost 2 bases, with 8 bases spanning the gap. The CDR3 totals 14 residues. Original processing notes: How many nucleated cells were present was estimated from reference gene primer amplification. Sequencing was performed with immunoSEQ multiplex PCR; in TCRdb, only in-frame clones are kept and a portion is missing. V, J and clone size were drawn from that table, and D and trimming were deduced from the DNA. The sample shows 200,000 to 250,000 clones, around 86% of them seen only once. The sample is drawn from a study of blood T cell repertoires in COVID-19.

The receptor's source is a man aged 55 to 70 with acute or convalescent COVID-19. The chain uses TRBV3-1 (or the pseudogene TRBV3-2) and TRBJ1-2; TRBD1 is a possible D gene (5 bases). Sequenced sample: peripheral blood. The CDR3 region is CASSQVKGNYGYTF. CDR3 bases: TGTGCCAGCAGCCAAGTGAAGGGGAACTATGGCTACACCTTC.